The 28 T cell receptor beta chains listed next were all sequenced from one sample in a study of beta chain features in type 1 diabetes. The sequenced template was cDNA made from the entire isolated RNA. The assay was immunoSEQ multiplex PCR, and TCRdb's table has in-frame clones only and misses some. The repertoire holds about 150,000 clones, with about 9.8% as singletons. The sample comprised central memory CD4+ T cells from blood. These receptors were taken from a woman aged 18-29 years in good health.

The rearrangement links TRBV2 to TRBJ1-5, with TRBD1 identical over 7 bases. The CDR3 has 13 amino acids. Germline assignment: CDR1 SNHLY and CDR2 FYNNEI. The junction had 4 bases not matched to a gene; V was cut back by 6 bases and J by 5 bases. The CDR3 region has the DNA TGTGCCAGCAGACAGGGGAACCATCAGCCCCAGCATTTT. This codes for CASRQGNHQPQHF. Full variable domain (outside the CDR3, taken from reference TRBV2 and TRBJ1-5): EPEVTQTPSHQVTQMGQEVILRCVPISNHLYFYWYRQILGQKVEFLVSFYNNEISEKSEIFDDQFSVERPDGSNFTLKIRSTKLEDSAMYFCASRQGNHQPQHFGDGTRLSIL.

This chain joins TRBV30 and TRBJ2-3, with 12 positions matching TRBD2. V shed 0 bases, J shed 10 bases, and the junction held 5 bases outside the gene matches. CDR1 is GTSNPN, CDR2 SVGIG, per germline (reference sequence). The CDR3 consists of 14 residues. The CDR3 loop is CAWSVQASGGAQYF. In nucleotides, the CDR3 is TGTGCCTGGAGTGTACAAGCTAGCGGGGGGGCGCAGTATTTT.

For the CDR3, the DNA is TGTGCCAGCTCACCTAGCAGGGCTTCGAACACTGAAGCTTTCTTT. Its protein product is CASSPSRASNTEAFF. The rearrangement links TRBV18 to TRBJ1-1; weak D call: TRBD1 (5 bases). Between the trimmed V and J ends, which lost 3 bases and 1 base, there was a span of 12 bases. Germline CDR1 KGHSH, CDR2 LQKENI. CDR3 length equals 15 residues.

Only a few counts were recorded for this clone. The chain is built from TRBV7-2 and TRBJ2-3, with 8 positions matching TRBD2. The CDR3 totals 12 residues. The ends lost 10 bases at V and 5 bases at J; junction bases unmatched: 5. Germline assignment: CDR1 SGHTA and CDR2 FQGNSA. CDR3 amino acids: CATGGSGDTQYF. The DNA of the CDR3 is TGTGCCACGGGGGGGAGCGGAGATACGCAGTATTTT.

This clone was seen a handful of times. At one of its ends the junction is not consistent with the germline gene, which may arise from a read error. This chain links TRBV7-2 with TRBJ1-6, with a possible D match to TRBD1 (5 bases). Germline loops: CDR1 SGHTA, CDR2 FQGNSA. The CDR3 runs 15 residues. The CDR3 is CASSLHSDNYSPLHF. DNA for the CDR3: TGCGCCAGCAGCCTACACTCGGACAACTATTCACCCCTCCACTTT.

The chain is built from TRBV5-4 and TRBJ2-1; 7 bases align to TRBD2. CDR1 and CDR2 (germline): SGHNT, YYREEE (reference sequence). The CDR3 covers 16 residues. J was trimmed by 0 bases and V by 2 bases; bases with no gene match: 5. As DNA, the CDR3 is TGTGCCAGCAGCTTAGAAGGCGGGAGCTCCTACAATGAGCAGTTCTTC. Encoded protein: CASSLEGGSSYNEQFF. Filled out from reference TRBV5-4 and TRBJ2-1, the complete variable domain reads ETGVTQSPTHLIKTRGQQVTLRCSSQSGHNTVSWYQQALGQGPQFIFQYYREEENGRGNFPPRFSGLQFPNYSSELNVNALELDDSALYLCASSLEGGSSYNEQFFGPGTRLTVL.

The chain is built from TRBV18 and TRBJ1-2, with 7 bases lining up with TRBD1. The CDR3 has 13 residues. J was trimmed by 3 bases and V by 8 bases; bases with no gene match: 6. The germline CDR1 and CDR2 sequences are KGHSH and LQKENI. The CDR3 loop reads CASAQGEDYGYTF. Here the CDR3 DNA reads TGTGCCAGCGCCCAGGGGGAGGACTATGGCTACACCTTC.

A few counts support this clone. This rearrangement joins TRBV14 to TRBJ1-1; D remains ambiguous. Trimming shortened V by 5 bases and J by 1 base, and 8 bases separated the two germline ends. In germline, CDR1 is SGHDN, CDR2 FVKESK. The CDR3 extends over 13 amino acids. In nucleotides, the CDR3 is TGTGCCAGCAGCTCCTTTAGGAACACTGAAGCTTTCTTT. This encodes CASSSFRNTEAFF.

The rearrangement uses TRBV4-1 and TRBJ2-7; TRBD2 matches 9 bases. After removal of 1 base from V and 2 bases from J, the junction contained 3 bases not matched to a gene. The CDR3 is made up of 15 amino acids. Germline V CDR1 and CDR2: MGHRA, YSYEKL. CDR3 bases: TGCGCCAGCAGCCAAGCACCTAGCGGGGCCTACGAGCAGTACTTC. Its translation is CASSQAPSGAYEQYF.

This clone was recorded a few times. This sequence joins TRBV7-6 and TRBJ1-5, with D maybe TRBD1 (6 bases). Germline CDR1 and CDR2: SGHVS and FNYEAQ. Trimming removed 5 bases from V and 4 bases from J, with 9 bases in between. The CDR3 is 13 amino acids. The CDR3 region has the DNA TGTGCCAGCAGCCTTCAGGGGAATCAGCCCCAGCATTTT. Encoded protein: CASSLQGNQPQHF. The full variable domain, completed using reference TRBV7-6 and TRBJ1-5, is GAGVSQSPRYKVTKRGQDVALRCDPISGHVSLYWYRQALGQGPEFLTYFNYEAQQDKSGLPNDRFSAERPEGSISTLTIQRTEQRDSAMYRCASSLQGNQPQHFGDGTRLSIL.

The chain uses TRBV6-5 and TRBJ1-4, with TRBD1 identical over 9 bases. The germline V gene encodes CDR1 MNHEY and CDR2 SVGAGI. The V and J ends lost 4 bases and 7 bases, in that order; junction bases with no gene match: 4. The CDR3 covers 14 residues. CDR3 region: CASSWDREGEKLFF. CDR3 in DNA: TGTGCCAGCAGTTGGGACAGGGAAGGTGAAAAACTGTTTTTT.

V gene TRBV6-1 combines with J gene TRBJ2-5; tentatively, D is TRBD1 (6 bases). Germline V gives CDR1 MNHNS, CDR2 SASEGT. The CDR3 extends over 15 amino acids. With 5 bases removed from V and 2 bases from J, the gap between germline ends came to 15 bases. This CDR3 reads CASSTRPGQQETQYF. The CDR3 bases are TGTGCCAGCAGTACCCGACCGGGACAACAAGAGACCCAGTACTTC.

The chain uses TRBV4-3 and TRBJ2-5, with TRBD2 identical over 14 bases. This CDR3 contains 18 residues. Germline V gene sequence: CDR1 LGHNA, CDR2 YSLEER. J gave up 5 bases and V 3 bases, and 11 bases lay outside the gene matches. The CDR3: CASSQGTTSGGAGETQYF. DNA for the CDR3: TGCGCCAGCAGCCAGGGCACGACTAGCGGGGGGGCAGGGGAGACCCAGTACTTC.

In this sample, this clone turned up a few times. V and J are TRBV11-1 and TRBJ2-3; tentative D call: TRBD2 (6 bases). Deletions cut 2 bases from V and 5 bases from J, with 17 bases between. Germline CDR1 reads SGHAT; CDR2 reads FQDESV (reference sequence). This CDR3 comprises 16 residues. The CDR3 nucleotides are TGTGCCAGCAGCTTAAACCTTCCCGGGAGCGAAGATACGCAGTATTTT. This sequence encodes CASSLNLPGSEDTQYF.

This clone was seen more than once but under ten times. This chain uses TRBV18 with TRBJ1-3; 7 nucleotides match TRBD1. Germline V gives CDR1 KGHSH, CDR2 LQKENI. CDR3 size: 14 residues. V was pared by 3 bases and J by 3 bases, with 2 bases of the junction left unmatched. The chain's CDR3 is CASSPTGDGNTIYF. The CDR3 nucleotides read TGTGCCAGCTCACCCACAGGGGATGGAAACACCATATATTTT.

The chain is built from TRBV5-1 and TRBJ2-5, with 10 bases fitting TRBD2. J lost 2 bases, V lost 4 bases, and 11 bases had no gene match. The CDR3 length is 17 residues. Germline V gene sequence: CDR1 SGHRS, CDR2 YFSETQ. Written as DNA, the CDR3 is TGCGCCAGCAGCCCATCCCTCGGACTAGCGGATCAAGAGACCCAGTACTTC. Its protein product is CASSPSLGLADQETQYF.

The rearrangement links TRBV30 to TRBJ2-3, with D possibly being TRBD2 (6 bases). Germline V gives CDR1 GTSNPN, CDR2 SVGIG (reference sequence). This CDR3 is 13 amino acids long. V was clipped by 1 base and J by 3 bases, with 8 bases between them. CDR3 loop: CAWSGGLTDTQYF. The CDR3 DNA follows: TGTGCCTGGAGTGGCGGACTAACAGATACGCAGTATTTT.

This clone was detected a few times. V is TRBV27 and J is TRBJ2-2; D unclear. Germline-derived CDR1 and CDR2 are MNHEY and SMNVEV (reference sequence). This CDR3 comprises 14 residues. V lost 3 bases and J 1 base, leaving 6 bases between the germline ends. The CDR3 loop reads CASSFQVNTGELFF. In nucleotides, the CDR3 is TGTGCCAGCAGTTTCCAGGTGAACACCGGGGAGCTGTTTTTT.

This clone showed up just a few times. This chain joins TRBV5-4 and TRBJ2-4, with 11 positions matching TRBD2. Germline V lookup: CDR1 SGHNT, CDR2 YYREEE (reference sequence). This CDR3 is built from 14 residues. The V and J ends lost 4 bases and 6 bases, in that order; junction bases with no gene match: 3. The CDR3 sequence is CASSLAGGANIQYF. Here the CDR3 DNA reads TGTGCCAGCAGCCTAGCGGGAGGAGCAAACATTCAGTACTTC.

The J gene is TRBJ2-7, the V gene TRBV18; the D gene is possibly TRBD1 (7 bases). The CDR3 is made up of 16 amino acids. With 6 bases removed from V and 5 bases from J, the gap between germline ends came to 23 bases. Germline CDR1 and CDR2: KGHSH and LQKENI. CDR3 nucleotide sequence: TGTGCCAGCTCCCCGAACCAGGGGGGCACCGGGGACGAGCAGTACTTC. Its protein is CASSPNQGGTGDEQYF.

There are a few counts of this clone. The chain employs TRBV25-1 and TRBJ2-1, with D possibly being TRBD1 (6 bases). The germline V and J ends were trimmed by 1 base and 0 bases, with 13 bases remaining between them. The germline gives CDR1 MGHDK, CDR2 SYGVNS. The CDR3 is 17 amino acids. The CDR3 bases are TGTGCCAGCAGTGAATTCCGGGGACATGGCTCCTACAATGAGCAGTTCTTC. This sequence encodes CASSEFRGHGSYNEQFF.

The chain has TRBV5-4 and TRBJ2-5, with TRBD2 matching over 11 bases. The V gene's germline CDR1 is SGHNT and CDR2 YYREEE (reference sequence). The V and J ends lost 4 bases and 2 bases, in that order; junction bases with no gene match: 10. The CDR3 runs to 17 residues. CDR3 in amino acids: CASSPLAGGWRQETQYF. The CDR3 DNA follows: TGTGCCAGCAGCCCCCTAGCGGGAGGTTGGAGGCAAGAGACCCAGTACTTC.

This clone has a handful of counts. The chain is built from TRBV27 and TRBJ2-7, with 9 nucleotides matching TRBD1. In germline, CDR1 is MNHEY, CDR2 SMNVEV (reference sequence). The CDR3 is 14 amino acids. The J segment lost 2 bases and the V segment lost 3 bases, leaving 2 bases of the junction unmatched. CDR3 loop: CASSLGQGPYEQYF. The CDR3 DNA follows: TGTGCCAGCAGTTTGGGACAGGGCCCCTACGAGCAGTACTTC.

J is TRBJ2-7 and V is TRBV10-2; the D is unclear. The CDR3 has 11 amino acids. V lost 6 bases and J 5 bases, leaving 8 bases between the germline ends. Germline-derived CDR1 and CDR2 are WSHSY and SAAADI. The CDR3 nucleotides read TGCGCCAGCAGCCGAGACAACGAGCAGTACTTC. Translated, it gives CASSRDNEQYF.

The CDR3 is CATATSGPYNEQFF. The CDR3 nucleotides are TGTGCCACCGCGACTAGCGGGCCTTACAATGAGCAGTTCTTC. The J gene is TRBJ2-1, the V gene TRBV6-1, with 10 positions matching TRBD2. Trimming at V came to 10 bases and at J to 4 bases, leaving 7 bases not matched to a gene. Germline V gene lookup returns CDR1 MNHNS and CDR2 SASEGT. The CDR3 runs 14 residues.

The V gene is TRBV7-2, the J gene TRBJ2-2; possible D gene TRBD1, 6 bases. Trimming took 3 bases from V and 1 from J, leaving 15 bases between them. CDR1 and CDR2 from the germline V gene are SGHTA and FQGNSA. The CDR3 loop spans 17 amino acids. CDR3 protein: CASSFLTTGKNTGELFF. The CDR3 bases are TGTGCCAGCAGCTTCCTTACGACAGGAAAGAACACCGGGGAGCTGTTTTTT.

This sequence joins TRBV5-1 and TRBJ2-6, with D maybe TRBD2 (6 bases). Germline-derived CDR1 and CDR2 are SGHRS and YFSETQ. The germline V and J ends were trimmed by 2 bases and 0 bases, with 9 bases remaining between them. The CDR3 covers 16 residues. CDR3 loop: CASSFGGDSGANVLTF. The DNA of the CDR3 is TGCGCCAGCAGCTTCGGCGGGGACTCTGGGGCCAACGTCCTGACTTTC. Supplemented by reference TRBV5-1 and TRBJ2-6, the full variable domain reads KAGVTQTPRYLIKTRGQQVTLSCSPISGHRSVSWYQQTPGQGLQFLFEYFSETQRNKGNFPGRFSGRQFSNSRSEMNVSTLELGDSALYLCASSFGGDSGANVLTFGAGSRLTVL.

This clone was detected only a few times. The V gene is TRBV5-1, the J gene TRBJ2-5; 10 bases are shared with TRBD1. CDR1 is SGHRS, CDR2 YFSETQ, per germline. CDR3 length: 14 amino acids. V gave up 5 bases and J gave up 5 bases; unmatched junction bases: 6. This CDR3 is CASRFGTGDETQYF. CDR3 coding DNA: TGCGCCAGCAGGTTCGGGACAGGGGACGAGACCCAGTACTTC.